This is a list of T cell receptor beta chains from one sample in a study of cytomegalovirus exposure and HLA in healthy donors. Repertoires were generated with immunoSEQ multiplex PCR, while TCRdb's copy carries only in-frame clones and drops some. Here the sample spans fewer than 150,000 clones, about 91% being singletons. Sequenced input: PBMCs. All receptors derive from a man between 18 and 35 years old in good health and CMV-seronegative. The conserved cysteine and the conserved F or W are not part of the CDR3 here. Clone size is given for some rows only: seen once, a few or many times, or a class if the clone is expanded.

j_call v_call clone_size cdr3_aa
TRBJ2-5 TRBV9 NA ASSNVRGETQY
TRBJ2-2 TRBV2 once ASSVSAGEFIGELF
TRBJ1-2 TRBV7-8 NA ASSPLTGKLGYT
TRBJ2-3 TRBV25-1 NA ASSEKFRSGPGDTQY
TRBJ1-5 TRBV19 once ATHTGYSNQPQH
TRBJ1-1 TRBV5-1 NA ASSTGQTTGAF
TRBJ1-1 TRBV6-5 NA ASSLTGGLNTEAF
TRBJ2-7 TRBV12-5 NA ASGLAPYEQY
TRBJ2-1 TRBV7-2 NA ASSLGLRTGYNEQF
TRBJ2-3 TRBV30 NA AWSVLVGDTQY
TRBJ2-7 TRBV10-1 NA ASSESAPALAGDSLEQY
TRBJ1-1 TRBV11-3 NA ASSVRRTGATEAF
TRBJ2-3 TRBV27 NA ASSLMEDTQY
TRBJ2-2 TRBV27 NA ASSHSGRGTGELF
TRBJ1-1 TRBV2 NA ASRMTLGAGTEAF
TRBJ2-7 TRBV7-2 NA ASSREGLRYYEQY
TRBJ2-4 TRBV4-1 NA ASSQPTGPNIQY
TRBJ1-5 TRBV27 NA ASGGQGNNQPQH
TRBJ1-2 TRBV5-5 NA ASSFEPGQGDYGYT
TRBJ2-7 TRBV7-7 NA ASSPTTAGTGEQY
TRBJ1-1 TRBV2 NA ASSATGRAGEAF
TRBJ2-3 TRBV5-1 NA ASNGDNTDTQY